This T cell receptor beta chain derives from a study of blood T cell repertoires in COVID-19. About the study: The United States, Italy and Spain were the sources of the acute and convalescent COVID-19 samples. Sample material is recorded as cDNA or gDNA derived from T cells, B-cell-depleted T cells, or PBMCs.

Original processing notes: Amplified reference gene primers provided the basis for estimating nucleated cell counts. Sequencing used immunoSEQ multiplex PCR; TCRdb keeps in-frame clones, though not all of them. That table gives V, J and clone size, and the DNA gave D and trimming. Here the sample spans 60,000 or so clones, 78% being singletons. V lost 2 bases and J lost 6; bases outside the gene matches: 11. CDR3 length: 16 residues. The germline CDR1 and CDR2 sequences are SEHNR and FQNEAQ (reference sequence). This clonotype was obtained from a human donor in a cohort sampled during active COVID-19. Sample: peripheral blood. V gene TRBV7-9 combines with J gene TRBJ2-3, with 7 positions matching TRBD2. For the CDR3, the DNA is TGTGCCAGCAGCTTACCCGAGCGGGAAGCAGAGGATACGCAGTATTTT. Translated: CASSLPEREAEDTQYF. The whole variable domain, remainder taken from reference TRBV7-9 and TRBJ2-3, is DTGVSQNPRHKITKRGQNVTFRCDPISEHNRLYWYRQTLGQGPEFLTYFQNEAQLEKSRLLSDRFSAERPKGSFSTLEIQRTEQGDSAMYLCASSLPEREAEDTQYFGPGTRLTVL.